The 31 T cell receptor beta chains listed next were all sequenced from one sample in a study of blood T cell repertoires in COVID-19. Some clones are missing from TCRdb's copy, which holds only in-frame ones; the method was immunoSEQ multiplex PCR. Of a few hundred thousand clones in the sample, around 90% were seen once. Input material: peripheral blood. Receptors were obtained from a man between 35 and 55 years old with acute or convalescent COVID-19.

The J gene is TRBJ2-7, the V gene TRBV5-1; 11 bases match TRBD1. The length of the CDR3 is 14 residues. The V segment lost 4 bases and the J segment 5 bases; nucleotides outside the gene matches: 5. Germline V gives CDR1 SGHRS, CDR2 YFSETQ. DNA of the CDR3: TGCGCCAGCAGCCCGGACAGGGGGCAAAACGAGCAGTACTTC. The encoded protein is CASSPDRGQNEQYF. Supplemented by reference TRBV5-1 and TRBJ2-7, the full variable domain reads KAGVTQTPRYLIKTRGQQVTLSCSPISGHRSVSWYQQTPGQGLQFLFEYFSETQRNKGNFPGRFSGRQFSNSRSEMNVSTLELGDSALYLCASSPDRGQNEQYFGPGTRLTVT.

CDR3 in amino acids: CATSRETQVYEQYF. CDR3 in DNA: TGTGCCACCAGCAGAGAAACCCAGGTCTACGAGCAGTACTTC. V usage is TRBV15 and J usage is TRBJ2-7; D unclear. Germline CDR1 is LNHNV and CDR2 is YYDKDF (reference sequence). V was shortened by 0 bases and J by 3 bases, with 9 bases between the two germline ends. The CDR3 loop spans 14 amino acids.

CDR3 loop: CASSDPGQGGNRAFF. For the CDR3, the DNA is TGCGCCAGCAGTGACCCCGGACAGGGTGGCAATCGGGCTTTCTTT. The J gene is TRBJ1-1, the V gene TRBV10-1, with TRBD1 identical over 8 bases. CDR1 is WNHNN, CDR2 SYGVQD, per germline (reference sequence). Trimming cost V 3 bases and J 11 bases; bases outside gene matches: 14. The CDR3 has 15 residues.

The chain recombines TRBV19 with TRBJ1-5; 9 nucleotides agree with TRBD1. The CDR3 has 14 amino acids. J lost 5 bases, V lost 4 bases, and 3 bases had no gene match. Looked up from germline, CDR1 is LNHDA and CDR2 is SQIVND (reference sequence). The CDR3 loop is CASSSRQGDQPQHF. Here the CDR3 DNA reads TGTGCCAGTAGTAGCCGACAGGGGGATCAGCCCCAGCATTTT.

This sequence joins TRBV15 and TRBJ2-3; maybe TRBD2 (7 bases). Trimming took 1 base from V and 2 from J, leaving 10 bases between them. Germline lookup yields CDR1 LNHNV and CDR2 YYDKDF (reference sequence). The CDR3 length is 15 residues. The DNA for the CDR3 is TGTGCCACCAGCAGAGCGGGGGGCCCCACAGATACGCAGTATTTT. Protein product: CATSRAGGPTDTQYF.

The chain carries TRBV28 and TRBJ2-7; perhaps TRBD2 as D (5 bases). V was trimmed by 5 bases and J by 0 bases, leaving 20 bases between them. Per germline, CDR1 MDHEN and CDR2 SYDVKM. The CDR3 is made up of 17 amino acids. CDR3 coding DNA: TGTGCCAGCAGTCTCCCCCTTAGCGTACGGAGCTCCTACGAGCAGTACTTC. This codes for CASSLPLSVRSSYEQYF.

V and J are TRBV19 and TRBJ1-1; perhaps TRBD1 as D (5 bases). With 6 bases removed from V and 1 base from J, the gap between germline ends came to 21 bases. Germline V gene lookup returns CDR1 LNHDA and CDR2 SQIVND (reference sequence). The CDR3 contains 17 residues. This CDR3 reads CASRVGHAGERNTEAFF. The DNA for the CDR3 is TGTGCCAGTAGGGTCGGACACGCCGGAGAGAGGAACACTGAAGCTTTCTTT.

The CDR3, as DNA: TGTGCCAGCAGTTTATCGTCTCCTGTCAGGGAGGGACAGCCCCAGCATTTT. Its protein product is CASSLSSPVREGQPQHF. This chain uses TRBV27 with TRBJ1-5; perhaps TRBD1 as D (5 bases). V dropped 0 bases and J dropped 7 bases, with 19 bases sitting between them. There are 17 residues in the CDR3. Looked up from germline, CDR1 is MNHEY and CDR2 is SMNVEV (reference sequence).

The chain uses TRBV5-6 and TRBJ2-3; 7 nucleotides align to TRBD1. This CDR3 spans 15 amino acids. CDR1 is SGHDT and CDR2 is YYEEEE in the germline V gene. V was clipped by 4 bases and J by 0 bases; unmatched bases: 5. The CDR3 DNA sequence: TGTGCCAGCAGCCAGGGGGTGTCTAGCACAGATACGCAGTATTTT. Residues: CASSQGVSSTDTQYF.

The V and J genes are TRBV24-1 and TRBJ2-2, with TRBD1 identical over 12 bases. This CDR3 spans 17 amino acids. The germline CDR1 and CDR2 sequences are KGHDR and SFDVKD. The V segment lost 4 bases and the J segment 7 bases; nucleotides outside the gene matches: 9. CDR3 loop: CATSDPGQGASSGELFF. The DNA for the CDR3 is TGTGCCACCAGTGACCCGGGACAGGGGGCCTCCAGCGGGGAGCTGTTTTTT.

The chain recombines TRBV7-9 with TRBJ1-6; 7 positions agree with TRBD1. The V gene's germline CDR1 is SEHNR and CDR2 FQNEAQ (reference sequence). The CDR3 is 15 amino acids. The trim removed 1 base at V and 7 bases at J, leaving 4 bases unmatched. The CDR3 reads CASSLEAGGNSPLHF. DNA of the CDR3: TGTGCCAGCAGCTTAGAAGCAGGGGGAAATTCACCCCTCCACTTT.

The chain has TRBV5-1 and TRBJ1-3; D remains ambiguous. Per germline, CDR1 SGHRS and CDR2 YFSETQ. V shed 0 bases and J shed 2 bases, with 6 bases lying between them. The CDR3 loop spans 14 amino acids. The CDR3 DNA reads TGCGCCAGCAGCTTGGATGTCGCTGGAAACACCATATATTTT. Translating gives CASSLDVAGNTIYF.

The J gene is TRBJ1-6, the V gene TRBV4-1; no clear D. Per germline, CDR1 MGHRA and CDR2 YSYEKL. The CDR3 has 17 amino acids. Trimming shortened V by 0 bases and J by 0 bases, and 9 bases separated the two germline ends. The CDR3 DNA is TGCGCCAGCAGCCAAGAGAGGGCAAGCTCCTATAATTCACCCCTCCACTTT. It specifies CASSQERASSYNSPLHF.

This chain's CDR3 is CARSLKITREDNEQFF. For the CDR3, the DNA is TGTGCCAGAAGCTTGAAAATCACGCGGGAAGACAATGAGCAGTTCTTC. The chain has TRBV5-3 and TRBJ2-1; TRBD2 is a possible D gene (6 bases). TRBV5-3 is placed among ORFs of uncertain function. V was pared by 1 base and J by 5 bases, with 16 bases between. This CDR3 has 16 residues.

The V and J genes are TRBV6-5 and TRBJ2-1, with D perhaps matching TRBD1 (6 bases). Trimming cost V 2 bases and J 5 bases, with 13 bases left between them. CDR1 is MNHEY, CDR2 SVGAGI, per germline. This CDR3 comprises 15 residues. The CDR3 DNA follows: TGTGCCAGCAGTTACCGAATCTACAGGGACAATGAGCAGTTCTTC. It codes for CASSYRIYRDNEQFF.

V and J are TRBV6-6 and TRBJ1-2; TRBD1 is a possible D gene (5 bases). Trimming stripped 4 bases from V and 8 bases from J, with 14 bases between. This CDR3 region has 13 residues. Germline lookup yields CDR1 MNHNY and CDR2 SVGAGI (reference sequence). The CDR3, as DNA: TGTGCCAGCAGTTCAGGGACTGGAGGGGGCTACACCTTC. It encodes CASSSGTGGGYTF.

This clone was seen a single time. The chain is built from TRBV19 and TRBJ1-1; D call uncertain. Germline V gene sequence: CDR1 LNHDA, CDR2 SQIVND (reference sequence). This CDR3 has 13 amino acids. The V and J ends lost 5 bases and 0 bases respectively, with 7 bases between them. The CDR3 spells CASSVTVNTEAFF. CDR3 bases: TGTGCCAGTAGTGTCACAGTGAACACTGAAGCTTTCTTT.

The genes are TRBV7-3 and TRBJ2-3, with 15 nucleotides matching TRBD2. The CDR3 consists of 17 residues. CDR1 is SGHTA, CDR2 FQGTGA, per germline. Trimming cost V 1 base and J 3 bases; bases outside gene matches: 2. CDR3 region: CASSLRGLAGGTDTQYF. CDR3 sequence (DNA): TGTGCCAGCAGCTTAAGGGGACTAGCGGGAGGTACAGATACGCAGTATTTT.

CDR3: CASSEDRGDTEAFF. The DNA for the CDR3 is TGTGCCAGCAGTGAAGACAGGGGAGACACTGAAGCTTTCTTT. The chain carries TRBV6-1 and TRBJ1-1; 7 nucleotides align to TRBD1. The CDR3 sequence is 14 residues long. The germline CDR1 and CDR2 sequences are MNHNS and SASEGT. The V and J ends lost 1 base and 3 bases, in that order; junction bases with no gene match: 2.

The chain carries TRBV3-1 (or the pseudogene TRBV3-2) and TRBJ2-3; no reliable D call. The V end lost 0 bases, the J end lost 5 bases, and 12 bases lay between the germline ends. The CDR3 contains 15 residues. Germline V gives CDR1 LGHDT, CDR2 YNNKEL (reference sequence). In DNA, the CDR3 is TGTGCCAGCAGCCAAGATTCAGGTATGAGAGATACGCAGTATTTT. Protein sequence: CASSQDSGMRDTQYF.

The chain employs TRBV4-1 and TRBJ1-5; a weak D match, TRBD1 (6 bases). The CDR3 is made up of 16 amino acids. Trimming pared 2 bases from V and 3 bases from J, leaving 14 bases between. From germline, CDR1 is MGHRA and CDR2 YSYEKL. CDR3 loop: CASSQLRGSYNQPQHF. Here the CDR3 DNA reads TGCGCCAGCAGCCAACTCAGGGGATCTTACAATCAGCCCCAGCATTTT.

This clone has only a few counts. The chain employs TRBV5-6 and TRBJ1-2; tentatively, D is TRBD1 (5 bases). The CDR3 extends over 14 amino acids. Germline V lookup: CDR1 SGHDT, CDR2 YYEEEE. V was clipped by 3 bases and J by 3 bases, with 12 bases between them. The DNA of the CDR3 is TGTGCCAGCAGCTCGACCCAGGGATACTATGGCTACACCTTC. This sequence encodes CASSSTQGYYGYTF.

V gene TRBV4-1 combines with J gene TRBJ2-1; 11 nucleotides align to TRBD1. Germline loops: CDR1 MGHRA, CDR2 YSYEKL. V trimming: 4 bases; J trimming: 7 bases; junction bases outside the gene matches: 15. This CDR3 is 18 amino acids long. The CDR3 coding sequence is TGCGCCAGCAGCCGCCTGGGGACCGGGACAGGGGGGAGGAATGAGCAGTTCTTC. Translating it yields CASSRLGTGTGGRNEQFF.

This chain uses TRBV27 with TRBJ2-2; no firm D call. Trimming stripped 3 bases from V and 5 bases from J, with 7 bases between. This CDR3 has 13 amino acids. CDR1 and CDR2 (germline): MNHEY, SMNVEV (reference sequence). The CDR3 protein is CASSFELTGELFF. The CDR3 DNA reads as TGTGCCAGCAGTTTTGAGCTTACCGGGGAGCTGTTTTTT.

V and J are TRBV28 and TRBJ1-1; 7 bases map to TRBD1. Germline lookup yields CDR1 MDHEN and CDR2 SYDVKM. With 4 bases clipped from V and 2 bases from J, the junction kept 7 bases outside the gene matches. CDR3 size: 15 residues. The chain's CDR3 is CASSYQGDRNTEAFF. CDR3 nucleotide sequence: TGTGCCAGCAGTTATCAGGGGGATCGAAACACTGAAGCTTTCTTT.

This chain links TRBV30 with TRBJ1-3; unclear D gene. The ends were cut back, 2 bases at V and 0 bases at J, with 11 bases in the middle. Germline V gives CDR1 GTSNPN, CDR2 SVGIG (reference sequence). The CDR3 extends over 15 amino acids. The CDR3 nucleotides are TGTGCCTGGAGTCAAAGCGAAAACTCTGGAAACACCATATATTTT. Its protein is CAWSQSENSGNTIYF. The variable domain in full, with the rest retrieved from reference TRBV30 and TRBJ1-3, is SQTIHQWPATLVQPVGSPLSLECTVEGTSNPNLYWYRQAAGRGLQLLFYSVGIGQISSEVPQNLSASRPQDRQFILSSKKLLLSDSGFYLCAWSQSENSGNTIYFGEGSWLTVV.

The gene calls are TRBV4-3 and TRBJ1-2; a possible D gene is TRBD1 (5 bases). V lost 2 bases and J lost 4, with 11 bases in between. The germline V gene encodes CDR1 LGHNA and CDR2 YSLEER. There are 14 residues in the CDR3. The chain's CDR3 is CASSQSWGGYGYTF. DNA of the CDR3: TGCGCCAGCAGCCAATCCTGGGGGGGCTATGGCTACACCTTC.

V usage is TRBV5-3 and J usage is TRBJ2-3; D possibly corresponds to TRBD1 (5 bases). TRBV5-3 has ORF status, its function being uncertain. V lost 1 base to trimming and J lost 3 bases, with 9 bases between them. This CDR3 region has 14 residues. As DNA, the CDR3 is TGTGCCAGAAGCTTGAACAGGAATACAGATACGCAGTATTTT. Translation: CARSLNRNTDTQYF.

The chain is built from TRBV3-1 (or the pseudogene TRBV3-2) and TRBJ2-7, with D unclear. The V end was cut by 1 base, the J end by 2 bases, with 9 bases between. The germline V gene encodes CDR1 LGHDT and CDR2 YNNKEL (reference sequence). CDR3 size: 14 residues. This chain's CDR3 is CASSQVLNTYEQYF. The CDR3, as DNA: TGTGCCAGCAGCCAAGTTCTTAATACCTACGAGCAGTACTTC.

The table lists this clone with a count of one. V usage is TRBV19 and J usage is TRBJ1-4; 11 bases match TRBD1. J lost 8 bases, V lost 4 bases, and 3 bases had no gene match. The CDR3 consists of 14 residues. Germline lookup yields CDR1 LNHDA and CDR2 SQIVND (reference sequence). The CDR3 protein is CASSTWTGGEKLFF. DNA of the CDR3: TGTGCCAGTAGTACCTGGACAGGGGGCGAAAAACTGTTTTTT.

This chain uses TRBV29-1 with TRBJ1-1, with a possible D match to TRBD1 (5 bases). The CDR3 has 11 residues. V shed 4 bases and J shed 10 bases, with 13 bases lying between them. CDR1 SQVTM and CDR2 ANQGSEA come from the germline V gene. The CDR3 DNA reads as TGCAGCGTTGGGGAGGGGCGAGCAGCTTTCTTT. Translation gives CSVGEGRAAFF. Complete variable domain (other parts from reference TRBV29-1 and TRBJ1-1): SAVISQKPSRDICQRGTSLTIQCQVDSQVTMMFWYRQQPGQSLTLIATANQGSEATYESGFVIDKFPISRPNLTFSTLTVSNMSPEDSSIYLCSVGEGRAAFFGQGTRLTVV.